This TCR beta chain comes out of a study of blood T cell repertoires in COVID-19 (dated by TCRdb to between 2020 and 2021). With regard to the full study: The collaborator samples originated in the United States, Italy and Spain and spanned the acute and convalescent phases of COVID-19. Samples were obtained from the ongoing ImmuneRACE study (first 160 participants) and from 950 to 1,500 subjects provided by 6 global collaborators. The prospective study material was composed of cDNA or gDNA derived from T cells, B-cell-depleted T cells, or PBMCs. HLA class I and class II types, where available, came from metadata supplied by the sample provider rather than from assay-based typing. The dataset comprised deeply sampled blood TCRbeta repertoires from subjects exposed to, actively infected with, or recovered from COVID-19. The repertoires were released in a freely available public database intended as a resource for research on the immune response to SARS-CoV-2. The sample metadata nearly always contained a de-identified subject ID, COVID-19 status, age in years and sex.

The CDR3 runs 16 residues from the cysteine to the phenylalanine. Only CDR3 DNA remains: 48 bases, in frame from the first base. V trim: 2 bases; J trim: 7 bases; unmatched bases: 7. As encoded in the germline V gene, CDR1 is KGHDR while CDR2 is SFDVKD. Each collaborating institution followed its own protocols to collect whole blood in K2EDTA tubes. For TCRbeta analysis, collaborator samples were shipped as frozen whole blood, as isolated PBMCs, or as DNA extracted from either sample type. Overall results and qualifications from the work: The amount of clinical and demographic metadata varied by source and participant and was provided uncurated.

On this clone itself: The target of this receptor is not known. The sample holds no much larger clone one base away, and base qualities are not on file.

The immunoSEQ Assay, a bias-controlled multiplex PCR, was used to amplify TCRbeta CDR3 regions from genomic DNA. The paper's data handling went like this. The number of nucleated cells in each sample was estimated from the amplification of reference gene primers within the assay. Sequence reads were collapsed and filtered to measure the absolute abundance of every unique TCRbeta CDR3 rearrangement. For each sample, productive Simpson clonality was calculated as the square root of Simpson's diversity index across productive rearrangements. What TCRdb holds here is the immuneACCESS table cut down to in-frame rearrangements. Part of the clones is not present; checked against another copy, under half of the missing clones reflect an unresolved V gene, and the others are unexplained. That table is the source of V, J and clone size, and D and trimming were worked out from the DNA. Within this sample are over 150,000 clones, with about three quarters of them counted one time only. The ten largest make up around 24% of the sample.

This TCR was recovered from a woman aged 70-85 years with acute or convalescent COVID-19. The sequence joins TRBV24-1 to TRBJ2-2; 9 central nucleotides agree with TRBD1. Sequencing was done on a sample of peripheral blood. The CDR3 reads CATSDSDRGSIGELFF. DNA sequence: TGTGCCACCAGTGATTCCGACAGGGGGTCGATCGGGGAGCTGTTTTTT.